The TCR beta chain under discussion was sequenced for a study of cytomegalovirus exposure and HLA in healthy donors. As concerns this clone: What it binds is unknown.

This CDR3 has 15 amino acids. V lost 6 bases to trimming and J lost 5 bases; unmatched junction nucleotides: 6. Germline CDR1 is ENHRY and CDR2 is SYGVKD. In nominal health when sampled, donors likely had unrecorded immune exposures nonetheless. Study-wide results and caveats: Segments of the TCR beta V type were, in most cases, productive about 87% or about 30% of the time in an earlier analysis. Across donors, presence/absence analyses took sequencing depth to be roughly uniform. The study dropped some indistinguishable V segments, TRBV6-2 and TRBV6-3 among them.

It was with 60 Vbeta and 13 Jbeta primers that the PCR ran. Sequenced by immunoSEQ multiplex PCR; TCRdb stores in-frame clones only, minus some. The repertoire consists of over 150,000 clones, with about 75% occurring once and the leading ten covering less than 5.5%. The sequenced sample was PBMCs. This clonotype was sampled from a male donor in good health and CMV-seronegative. The chain uses TRBV10-3 and TRBJ1-6; 8 nucleotides line up with TRBD1. The CDR3, as DNA: TGTGCCATCAGACAGGGGACAGGCAATAATTCACCCCTCCACTTT. Protein sequence: CAIRQGTGNNSPLHF.